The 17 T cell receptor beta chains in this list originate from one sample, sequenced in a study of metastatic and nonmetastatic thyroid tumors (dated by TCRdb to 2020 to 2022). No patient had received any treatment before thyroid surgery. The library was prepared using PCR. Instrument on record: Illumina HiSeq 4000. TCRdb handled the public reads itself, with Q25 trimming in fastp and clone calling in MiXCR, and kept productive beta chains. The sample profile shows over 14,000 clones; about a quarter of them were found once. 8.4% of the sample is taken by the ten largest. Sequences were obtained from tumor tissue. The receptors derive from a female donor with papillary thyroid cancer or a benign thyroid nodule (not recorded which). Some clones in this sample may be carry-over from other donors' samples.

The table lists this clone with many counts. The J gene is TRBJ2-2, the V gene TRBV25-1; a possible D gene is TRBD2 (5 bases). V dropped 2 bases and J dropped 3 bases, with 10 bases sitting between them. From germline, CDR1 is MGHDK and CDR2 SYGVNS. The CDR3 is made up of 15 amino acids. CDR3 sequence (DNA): TGTGCCAGCAGTGAACGTAGCGCGTACACCGGGGAGCTGTTTTTT. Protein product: CASSERSAYTGELFF.

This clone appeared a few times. CDR3 loop: CASSGSTGISGNTIYF. The CDR3 region has the DNA TGCGCCAGCAGCGGTTCGACAGGGATCTCTGGAAACACCATATATTTT. This chain links TRBV5-1 with TRBJ1-3; 7 bases fit TRBD1. CDR1 is SGHRS, CDR2 YFSETQ, per germline. With 4 bases clipped from V and 0 bases from J, the junction kept 7 bases outside the gene matches. This CDR3 is built from 16 residues.

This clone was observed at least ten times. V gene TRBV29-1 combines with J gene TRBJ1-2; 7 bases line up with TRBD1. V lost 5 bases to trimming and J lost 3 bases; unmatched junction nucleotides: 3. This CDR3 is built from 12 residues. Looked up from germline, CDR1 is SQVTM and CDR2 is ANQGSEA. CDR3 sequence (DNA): TGCAGCGTTAGCCAGGGGGACTATGGCTACACCTTC. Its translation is CSVSQGDYGYTF.

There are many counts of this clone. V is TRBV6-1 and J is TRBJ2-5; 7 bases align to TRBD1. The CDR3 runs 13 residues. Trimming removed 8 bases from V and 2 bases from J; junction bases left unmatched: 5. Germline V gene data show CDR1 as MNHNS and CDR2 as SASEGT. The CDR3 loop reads CASLRGRQETQYF. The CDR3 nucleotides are TGTGCCAGCTTGAGGGGGCGGCAAGAGACCCAGTACTTC.

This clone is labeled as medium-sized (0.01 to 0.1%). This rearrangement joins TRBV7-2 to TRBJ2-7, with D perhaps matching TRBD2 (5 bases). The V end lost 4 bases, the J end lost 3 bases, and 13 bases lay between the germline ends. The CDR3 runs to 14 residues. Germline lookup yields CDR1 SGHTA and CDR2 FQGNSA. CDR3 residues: CASSSRTGFYEQYF. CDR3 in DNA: TGTGCCAGCAGCTCCCGGACTGGATTCTACGAGCAGTACTTC.

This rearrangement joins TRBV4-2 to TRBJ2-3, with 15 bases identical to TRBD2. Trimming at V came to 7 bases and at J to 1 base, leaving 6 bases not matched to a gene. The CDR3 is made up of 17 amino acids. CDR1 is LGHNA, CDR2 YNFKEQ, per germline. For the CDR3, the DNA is TGTGCCAGCACCAGCGGACTAGCGGGAGGGGGCACAGATACGCAGTATTTT. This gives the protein CASTSGLAGGGTDTQYF.

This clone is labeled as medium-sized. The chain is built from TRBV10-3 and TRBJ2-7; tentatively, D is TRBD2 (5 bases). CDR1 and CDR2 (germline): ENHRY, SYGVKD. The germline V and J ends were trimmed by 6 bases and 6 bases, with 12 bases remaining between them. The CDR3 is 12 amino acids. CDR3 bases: TGTGCCATCAGGACCCGGGGTGCCGAGCAGTACTTC. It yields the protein CAIRTRGAEQYF.

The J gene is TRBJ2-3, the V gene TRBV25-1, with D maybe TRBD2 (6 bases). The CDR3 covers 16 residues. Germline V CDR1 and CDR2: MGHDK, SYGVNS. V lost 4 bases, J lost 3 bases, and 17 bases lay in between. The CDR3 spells CASSGILIRETDTQYF. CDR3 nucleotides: TGTGCCAGCAGTGGTATATTGATACGGGAGACAGATACGCAGTATTTT.

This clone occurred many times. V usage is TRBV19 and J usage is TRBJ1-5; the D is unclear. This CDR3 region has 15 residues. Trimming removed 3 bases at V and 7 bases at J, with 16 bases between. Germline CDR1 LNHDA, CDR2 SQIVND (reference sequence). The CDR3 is CASSIFPPARQPQHF. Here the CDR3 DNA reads TGTGCCAGTAGTATTTTCCCCCCGGCGAGGCAGCCCCAGCATTTT.

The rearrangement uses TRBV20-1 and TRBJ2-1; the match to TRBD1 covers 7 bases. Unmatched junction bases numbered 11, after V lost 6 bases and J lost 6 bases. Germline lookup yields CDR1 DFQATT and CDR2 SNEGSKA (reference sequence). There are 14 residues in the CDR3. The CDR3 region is CSAEDRMGANEQFF. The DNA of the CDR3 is TGCAGTGCCGAGGACAGGATGGGTGCCAATGAGCAGTTCTTC.

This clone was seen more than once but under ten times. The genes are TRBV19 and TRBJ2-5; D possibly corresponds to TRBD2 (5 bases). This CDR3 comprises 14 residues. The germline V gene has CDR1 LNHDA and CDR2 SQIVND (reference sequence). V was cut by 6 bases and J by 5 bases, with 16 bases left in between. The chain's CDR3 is CASSALGVRETQYF. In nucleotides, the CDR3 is TGTGCCAGTAGCGCCTTGGGAGTGAGGGAGACCCAGTACTTC.

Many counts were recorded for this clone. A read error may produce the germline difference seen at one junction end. The CDR3 region has the DNA TGTGCCAGCAGCCTCGTGGCGAGTTCCAGTTCGGACTTC. The encoded protein is CASSLVASSSSDF. This chain uses TRBV5-6 with TRBJ2-7, with D unclear. The CDR3 runs 13 residues. Germline-derived CDR1 and CDR2 are SGHDT and YYEEEE.

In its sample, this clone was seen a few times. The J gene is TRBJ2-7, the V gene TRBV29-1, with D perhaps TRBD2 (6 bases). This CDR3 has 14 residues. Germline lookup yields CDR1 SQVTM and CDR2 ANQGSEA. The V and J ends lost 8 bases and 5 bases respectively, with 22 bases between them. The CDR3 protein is CSSSSVEGLNEQYF. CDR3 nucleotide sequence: TGCAGCTCCTCTTCGGTGGAGGGCCTTAACGAGCAGTACTTC.

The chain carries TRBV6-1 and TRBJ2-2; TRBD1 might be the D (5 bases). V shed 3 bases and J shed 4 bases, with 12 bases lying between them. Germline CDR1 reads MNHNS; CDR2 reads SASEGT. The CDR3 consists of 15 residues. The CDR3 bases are TGTGCCAGCAGTGACATGGACACCTCCACCGGGGAGCTGTTTTTT. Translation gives CASSDMDTSTGELFF.

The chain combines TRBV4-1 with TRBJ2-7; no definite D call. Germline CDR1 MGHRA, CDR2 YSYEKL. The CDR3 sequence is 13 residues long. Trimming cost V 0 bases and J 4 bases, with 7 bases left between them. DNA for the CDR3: TGCGCCAGCAGCCAAGATACCGTTTACGAGCAGTACTTC. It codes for CASSQDTVYEQYF.

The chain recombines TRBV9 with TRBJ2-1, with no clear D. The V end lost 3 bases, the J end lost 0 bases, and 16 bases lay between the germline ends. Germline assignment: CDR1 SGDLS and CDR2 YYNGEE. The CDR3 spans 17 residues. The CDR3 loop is CASSGSVTVSSYNEQFF. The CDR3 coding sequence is TGTGCCAGCAGCGGGTCCGTAACGGTAAGCTCCTACAATGAGCAGTTCTTC. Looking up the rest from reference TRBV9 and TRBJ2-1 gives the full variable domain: DSGVTQTPKHLITATGQRVTLRCSPRSGDLSVYWYQQSLDQGLQFLIQYYNGEERAKGNILERFSAQQFPDLHSELNLSSLELGDSALYFCASSGSVTVSSYNEQFFGPGTRLTVL.

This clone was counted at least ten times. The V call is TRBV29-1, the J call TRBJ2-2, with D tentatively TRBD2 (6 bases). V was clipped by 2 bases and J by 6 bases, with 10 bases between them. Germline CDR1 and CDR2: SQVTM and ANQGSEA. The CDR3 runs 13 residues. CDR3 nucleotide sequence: TGCAGCGTTGAAACTCTAGCGCCCGGGGAGCTGTTTTTT. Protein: CSVETLAPGELFF.